The clone carrying this T cell receptor beta chain was picked up many times. Its antigen is currently unknown. CDR3 size: 16 residues. The ends lost 7 bases at V and 2 bases at J; junction bases unmatched: 11. CDR1 is WSHSY, CDR2 SAAADI, per germline. The study made its TCR cDNA through 5'RACE template switching. That step introduced a universal primer site along with UMIs. MiXCR, run by TCRdb on the 5' RACE reads, gives a single entry per CDR3 protein. The sample includes 110,000 to 150,000 distinct CDR3 sequences, under 8% of them seen just once. This entry belongs to a study of T cells after yellow fever vaccination. In the study overall: SMART-Seq v4 Ultra Low Input served to prepare low-cell-number fractions.

Overall study results and limits: Within FACS-sorted repertoires, abundant clonotypes contaminating from the bulk population could be present.

This sequence was found in a young man who received the YFV17D yellow fever vaccine. This material consisted of CD4+ T cells sorted from PBMCs, taken 10 days after the yellow fever booster vaccination. V gene TRBV10-2 combines with J gene TRBJ2-3, with 8 nucleotides matching TRBD1. CDR3 sequence: CASTTLQGGLTDTQYF. CDR3 nucleotide sequence: TGCGCCAGCACAACATTACAGGGGGGACTCACAGATACGCAGTATTTT.